This T cell receptor beta chain stems from a study of PD-1 blockade in classical Hodgkin lymphoma. Trimming stripped 5 bases from V and 1 base from J, with 10 bases between. This CDR3 contains 14 residues. Germline values: CDR1 LGHNT, CDR2 FRNRAP. Exposure to brentuximab vedotin varied, and each patient had relapsed following autologous stem cell transplantation. Sequencing was performed with immunoSEQ multiplex PCR; in TCRdb, only in-frame clones are kept and a portion is missing. The table lists 49,000 or so clones, around 81% of them singletons. This clonotype was obtained from a human donor with classical Hodgkin lymphoma. The rearrangement links TRBV12-5 to TRBJ2-3, with D hard to call. The sample in question was peripheral blood mononuclear cells (PBMCs), obtained before the second cycle of nivolumab. The CDR3 sequence is CASGPGVGTDTQYF. CDR3 coding DNA: TGTGCTAGTGGTCCTGGGGTTGGCACAGATACGCAGTATTTT.